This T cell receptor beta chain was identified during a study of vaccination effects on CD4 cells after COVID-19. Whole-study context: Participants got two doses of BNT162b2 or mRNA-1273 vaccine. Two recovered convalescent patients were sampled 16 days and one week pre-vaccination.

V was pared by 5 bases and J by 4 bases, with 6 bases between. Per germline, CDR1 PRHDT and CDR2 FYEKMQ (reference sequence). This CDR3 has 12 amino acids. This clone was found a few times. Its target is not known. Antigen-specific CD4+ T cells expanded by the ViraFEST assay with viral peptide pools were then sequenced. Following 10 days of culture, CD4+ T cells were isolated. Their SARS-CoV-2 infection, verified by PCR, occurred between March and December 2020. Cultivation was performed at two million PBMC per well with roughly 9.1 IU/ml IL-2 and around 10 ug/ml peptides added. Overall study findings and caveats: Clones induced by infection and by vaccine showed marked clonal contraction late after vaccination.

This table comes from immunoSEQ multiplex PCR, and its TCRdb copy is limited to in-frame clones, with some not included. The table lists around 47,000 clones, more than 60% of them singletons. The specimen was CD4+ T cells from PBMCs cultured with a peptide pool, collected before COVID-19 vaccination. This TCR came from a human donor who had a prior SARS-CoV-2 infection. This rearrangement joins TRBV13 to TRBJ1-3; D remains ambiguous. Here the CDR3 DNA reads TGTGCCAGCAGCCCATGGGGAAACACCATATATTTT. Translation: CASSPWGNTIYF.